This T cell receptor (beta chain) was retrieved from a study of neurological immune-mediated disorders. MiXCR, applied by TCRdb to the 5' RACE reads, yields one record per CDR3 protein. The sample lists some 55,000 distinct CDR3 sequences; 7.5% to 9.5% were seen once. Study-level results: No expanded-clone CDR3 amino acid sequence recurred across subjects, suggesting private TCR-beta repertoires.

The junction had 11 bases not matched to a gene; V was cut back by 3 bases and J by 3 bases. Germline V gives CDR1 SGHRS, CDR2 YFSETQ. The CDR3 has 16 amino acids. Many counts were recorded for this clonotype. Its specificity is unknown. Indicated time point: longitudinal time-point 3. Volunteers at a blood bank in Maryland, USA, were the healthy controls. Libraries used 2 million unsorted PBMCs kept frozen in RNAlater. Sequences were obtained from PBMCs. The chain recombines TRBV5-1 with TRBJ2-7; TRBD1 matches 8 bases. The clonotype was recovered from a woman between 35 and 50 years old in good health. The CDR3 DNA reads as TGCGCCAGCAGCTCCCCTCCCGGGACAGGCCGCTACGAGCAGTACTTC. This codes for CASSSPPGTGRYEQYF.